One sample yielded the 17 T cell receptor beta chains listed below, sequenced in a study of T cells in tuberculosis. Time point indicated: new active TB diagnosis, blood taken before or within 7 days of starting treatment. TCRdb's table, derived via immunoSEQ multiplex PCR, lists solely in-frame clones and lacks some. The data show tens of thousands of clones, about 95% seen once. Material: PBMCs, obtained at tuberculosis diagnosis. These receptors were collected from an adult with tuberculosis.

Here the CDR3 DNA reads TGTGCCAGCAGCACGGGACTAGGGAACGCTGATACGCAGTATTTT. Its translation: CASSTGLGNADTQYF. This sequence joins TRBV5-6 and TRBJ2-3; TRBD2 aligns across 8 bases. Germline V gene data show CDR1 as SGHDT and CDR2 as YYEEEE. The CDR3 has 15 residues. V lost 4 bases to trimming and J lost 6 bases; unmatched junction nucleotides: 10.

The chain employs TRBV7-2 and TRBJ2-6; TRBD2 is a possible D gene (5 bases). The germline V gene has CDR1 SGHTA and CDR2 FQGNSA. The CDR3 has 17 amino acids. V dropped 4 bases and J dropped 5 bases, with 18 bases sitting between them. CDR3 bases: TGTGCCAGCAGCTCTCAACCGGGGTTCGGCTGGGCCAACGTCCTGACTTTC. It yields the protein CASSSQPGFGWANVLTF. Looking up the rest from reference TRBV7-2 and TRBJ2-6 gives the full variable domain: GAGVSQSPSNKVTEKGKDVELRCDPISGHTALYWYRQSLGQGLEFLIYFQGNSAPDKSGLPSDRFSAERTGGSVSTLTIQRTQQEDSAVYLCASSSQPGFGWANVLTFGAGSRLTVL.

The chain is built from TRBV7-2 and TRBJ1-4, with D possibly being TRBD1 (6 bases). V was cut by 2 bases and J by 0 bases, with 19 bases left in between. Germline CDR1 is SGHTA and CDR2 is FQGNSA. CDR3 length: 19 amino acids. The CDR3 region has the DNA TGTGCCAGCAGCTTATCCCAGGGGCCGGCCCTTGCAACTAATGAAAAACTGTTTTTT. Translating gives CASSLSQGPALATNEKLFF.

V is TRBV30 and J is TRBJ1-1; 10 bases map to TRBD1. V trimming: 3 bases; J trimming: 5 bases; junction bases outside the gene matches: 9. This CDR3 has 15 residues. From germline, CDR1 is GTSNPN and CDR2 SVGIG (reference sequence). CDR3 amino acids: CAWRGQGTSGTEAFF. CDR3 DNA: TGTGCCTGGAGGGGACAGGGGACATCGGGGACTGAAGCTTTCTTT. Full variable domain (missing parts from reference TRBV30 and TRBJ1-1): SQTIHQWPATLVQPVGSPLSLECTVEGTSNPNLYWYRQAAGRGLQLLFYSVGIGQISSEVPQNLSASRPQDRQFILSSKKLLLSDSGFYLCAWRGQGTSGTEAFFGQGTRLTVV.

The chain combines TRBV18 with TRBJ2-3; tentative D call: TRBD2 (5 bases). The CDR3 is made up of 14 amino acids. Germline V gene lookup returns CDR1 KGHSH and CDR2 LQKENI. The germline V and J ends were trimmed by 4 bases and 0 bases, with 8 bases remaining between them. This CDR3 reads CASSQRTSTDTQYF. The DNA for the CDR3 is TGTGCCAGCTCACAGCGGACTAGCACAGATACGCAGTATTTT.

CDR3: CASSYGAGAANTEAFF. CDR3 nucleotide sequence: TGTGCCAGCAGTTACGGGGCGGGGGCAGCGAACACTGAAGCTTTCTTT. The chain has TRBV6-6 and TRBJ1-1, with D possibly being TRBD1 (6 bases). The ends were cut back, 2 bases at V and 1 base at J, with 14 bases in the middle. The V gene's germline CDR1 is MNHNY and CDR2 SVGAGI (reference sequence). The CDR3 spans 16 residues.

The chain carries TRBV5-6 and TRBJ2-3; D not resolved. This CDR3 has 13 amino acids. Germline CDR1 SGHDT, CDR2 YYEEEE. The V and J ends lost 4 bases and 2 bases respectively, with 8 bases between them. The CDR3 here is CASSPKNTDTQYF. For the CDR3, the DNA is TGTGCCAGCAGCCCAAAAAACACAGATACGCAGTATTTT.

J is TRBJ1-5 and V is TRBV29-1; possibly TRBD1 for D (5 bases). V gave up 4 bases and J gave up 3 bases, with 7 bases separating them. Per the germline V gene, CDR1 is SQVTM and CDR2 is ANQGSEA. This CDR3 is built from 12 residues. CDR3 nucleotide sequence: TGCAGCGTTGGGGGGGTCAATCAGCCCCAGCATTTT. Translated, it gives CSVGGVNQPQHF.

The V gene is TRBV27, the J gene TRBJ2-7, with no clear D. There are 12 residues in the CDR3. Germline V CDR1 and CDR2: MNHEY, SMNVEV (reference sequence). V dropped 5 bases and J dropped 0 bases, with 5 bases sitting between them. As DNA, the CDR3 is TGTGCCAGCAGTCCTAGCTCCTACGAGCAGTACTTC. As protein: CASSPSSYEQYF.

The chain uses TRBV2 and TRBJ2-2; a possible D gene is TRBD2 (5 bases). The CDR3 consists of 15 residues. The germline V gene encodes CDR1 SNHLY and CDR2 FYNNEI. V gave up 1 base and J gave up 8 bases, with 14 bases separating them. CDR3 sequence: CASSEDRTQRGELFF. CDR3 bases: TGTGCCAGCAGTGAAGATCGGACTCAGAGGGGGGAGCTGTTTTTT.

The V and J genes are TRBV27 and TRBJ2-7; a possible D gene is TRBD1 (6 bases). CDR3 length: 11 residues. Trimming removed 1 base from V and 8 bases from J, with 6 bases in between. Germline V gene data show CDR1 as MNHEY and CDR2 as SMNVEV (reference sequence). CDR3 in amino acids: CASSLWGQQYF. The CDR3 DNA is TGTGCCAGCAGTTTATGGGGGCAGCAGTACTTC.

V gene TRBV4-3 combines with J gene TRBJ1-1; maybe TRBD1 (5 bases). CDR3 size: 16 residues. The germline V gene has CDR1 LGHNA and CDR2 YSLEER. Trimming removed 0 bases at V and 0 bases at J, with 11 bases between. The CDR3 region has the DNA TGCGCCAGCAGCCAAGATACAGGCGGTTTGAACACTGAAGCTTTCTTT. Its translation is CASSQDTGGLNTEAFF.

The rearrangement links TRBV5-1 to TRBJ2-1; 11 nucleotides agree with TRBD2. The length of the CDR3 is 16 residues. V lost 0 bases and J lost 4; bases outside the gene matches: 3. Germline loops: CDR1 SGHRS, CDR2 YFSETQ. The CDR3 DNA follows: TGCGCCAGCAGCTTGGGGGGACTAGCGGAGTACAATGAGCAGTTCTTC. Its translation is CASSLGGLAEYNEQFF. Together with reference TRBV5-1 and TRBJ2-1, the CDR3 gives the full variable domain: KAGVTQTPRYLIKTRGQQVTLSCSPISGHRSVSWYQQTPGQGLQFLFEYFSETQRNKGNFPGRFSGRQFSNSRSEMNVSTLELGDSALYLCASSLGGLAEYNEQFFGPGTRLTVL.

Only one count was recorded for this clone. This chain uses TRBV4-3 with TRBJ2-5; D uncertain. Trimming took 4 bases from V and 5 from J, leaving 11 bases between them. This CDR3 has 13 residues. The germline CDR1 and CDR2 sequences are LGHNA and YSLEER. The CDR3, as DNA: TGCGCCAGCAGCCCAAGCCGAGCCGAGACCCAGTACTTC. This encodes CASSPSRAETQYF.

The rearrangement uses TRBV4-1 and TRBJ1-1, with TRBD1 matching over 7 bases. This CDR3 is built from 15 residues. Germline V lookup: CDR1 MGHRA, CDR2 YSYEKL. Trimming cost V 3 bases and J 1 base; bases outside gene matches: 5. The CDR3 sequence: CASSQIPGGNTEAFF. The CDR3 bases are TGCGCCAGCAGCCAGATTCCAGGGGGGAACACTGAAGCTTTCTTT.

The genes are TRBV7-2 and TRBJ1-1; D not resolved. This CDR3 is 14 amino acids long. Germline CDR1 and CDR2: SGHTA and FQGNSA. V lost 5 bases and J lost 2, with 12 bases in between. The CDR3 protein is CASSLSRLNTEAFF. The CDR3 bases are TGTGCCAGCAGCCTCTCCCGCCTAAACACTGAAGCTTTCTTT.

The V gene is TRBV27, the J gene TRBJ2-7, with 7 positions matching TRBD1. After removal of 5 bases from V and 9 bases from J, the junction contained 10 bases not matched to a gene. Per germline, CDR1 MNHEY and CDR2 SMNVEV (reference sequence). The CDR3 extends over 13 amino acids. The CDR3 DNA is TGTGCCAGCAGTATAACCCGACAGGGCGGGCAGTACTTC. This gives the protein CASSITRQGGQYF.